These 32 T cell receptor beta chains came from one sample sequenced in a study of blood T cell repertoires in COVID-19. Sequenced by immunoSEQ multiplex PCR; TCRdb stores in-frame clones only, minus some. Of 140,000 or so clones listed, about 80% were seen once; the top ten hold approximately 3.5%. Material for sequencing was peripheral blood. Receptors were obtained from a man in his 70s who had recovered from COVID-19.

The rearrangement joins TRBV30 to TRBJ1-1; D unresolved. With 4 bases removed from V and 1 base from J, the gap between germline ends came to 7 bases. Germline V gives CDR1 GTSNPN, CDR2 SVGIG (reference sequence). The CDR3 loop spans 12 amino acids. The CDR3 bases are TGTGCCTGGACAGACACGAACACTGAAGCTTTCTTT. It yields the protein CAWTDTNTEAFF.

This sequence joins TRBV3-1 (or the pseudogene TRBV3-2) and TRBJ2-1; D is perhaps TRBD2 (5 bases). V was cut by 4 bases and J by 7 bases, with 8 bases left in between. Germline V gives CDR1 LGHDT, CDR2 YNNKEL (reference sequence). CDR3 length: 12 amino acids. The CDR3 DNA follows: TGTGCCAGCAGCCTCCGAGGGAATGAGCAGTTCTTC. This translates into CASSLRGNEQFF.

The DNA of the CDR3 is TGCGCCAGCAGCTTGTTCCGGGAGAACACTGAAGCTTTCTTT. Its translation: CASSLFRENTEAFF. The chain links TRBV5-1 to TRBJ1-1; no reliable D call. Germline values: CDR1 SGHRS, CDR2 YFSETQ. The CDR3 is 14 amino acids. V gave up 1 base and J gave up 1 base, with 8 bases separating them.

There are a few counts of this clone. The CDR3 DNA is TGTGCCAGCAGCCAAGCTAGCGGGAGGGTAGAGCCCTACTTC. Translation gives CASSQASGRVEPYF. The rearrangement joins TRBV3-1 (or the pseudogene TRBV3-2) to TRBJ2-5, with TRBD2 matching over 12 bases. The germline V gene encodes CDR1 LGHDT and CDR2 YNNKEL (reference sequence). V shed 1 base, J shed 14 bases, and the junction held 8 bases outside the gene matches. The CDR3 totals 14 residues.

The chain couples TRBV21-1 to TRBJ2-1; the table's D call, TRBD1, was not checked against the DNA. TRBV21-1 is a pseudogene. This CDR3 region has 16 residues. This chain's CDR3 is CASSSRQHRSYNEQFF. CDR3 DNA sequence: TGTGCCAGCAGCAGCCGACAGCATCGCTCCTACAATGAGCAGTTCTTC.

V gene TRBV5-3 combines with J gene TRBJ2-7; 7 bases match TRBD2. TRBV5-3 is noted as an ORF with a role that remains uncertain. The CDR3 sequence is 14 residues long. With 4 bases clipped from V and 11 bases from J, the junction kept 15 bases outside the gene matches. The CDR3 DNA follows: TGTGCCAGAAGCCTCTCCGGGAGGCCGCCCGTGGAGTACTTC. Protein sequence: CARSLSGRPPVEYF.

The rearrangement links TRBV3-1 (or the pseudogene TRBV3-2) to TRBJ2-7, with 11 bases that match TRBD2. V dropped 4 bases and J dropped 4; count of bases not matched to a gene: 6. CDR1 and CDR2 from the germline V gene are LGHDT and YNNKEL (reference sequence). CDR3 size: 15 residues. In DNA form, the CDR3 reads TGTGCCAGCAGCCCCGGGACTAGCGGATTTTACGAGCAGTACTTC. It encodes CASSPGTSGFYEQYF.

The rearrangement uses TRBV5-4 and TRBJ1-1; 7 bases fit TRBD1. V lost 0 bases to trimming and J lost 1 base; unmatched junction nucleotides: 3. Germline CDR1 SGHNT, CDR2 YYREEE (reference sequence). CDR3 length equals 15 residues. CDR3 residues: CASSLDRQGNTEAFF. The CDR3 DNA is TGTGCCAGCAGCTTGGATCGACAGGGGAACACTGAAGCTTTCTTT.

This chain uses TRBV5-1 with TRBJ2-2; TRBD1 might be the D (5 bases). V gave up 0 bases and J gave up 6 bases, with 6 bases separating them. The CDR3 is 13 amino acids. Per the germline V gene, CDR1 is SGHRS and CDR2 is YFSETQ. Written as DNA, the CDR3 is TGCGCCAGCAGCTTGGAAGGGGCCGGGGAGCTGTTTTTT. Encoded protein: CASSLEGAGELFF.

The rearrangement links TRBV9 to TRBJ1-1, with D maybe TRBD1 (6 bases). CDR1 and CDR2 from the germline V gene are SGDLS and YYNGEE. The CDR3 has 15 residues. V lost 4 bases, J lost 1 base, and 14 bases lay in between. The CDR3 sequence: CASSPTGRGNTEAFF. CDR3 in DNA: TGTGCCAGCAGCCCTACAGGGCGTGGGAACACTGAAGCTTTCTTT.

The chain employs TRBV7-9 and TRBJ2-1; 9 nucleotides match TRBD2. This CDR3 contains 16 residues. Germline CDR1 reads SEHNR; CDR2 reads FQNEAQ (reference sequence). The J segment lost 4 bases and the V segment lost 3 bases, leaving 7 bases of the junction unmatched. The CDR3 bases are TGTGCCAGCAGCTTTGAGACTAGCGGTCTATACAATGAGCAGTTCTTC. Translated: CASSFETSGLYNEQFF.

The chain has TRBV5-1 and TRBJ2-5, with 7 positions matching TRBD2. The V segment lost 4 bases and the J segment 3 bases; nucleotides outside the gene matches: 3. The CDR3 sequence is 13 residues long. CDR1 is SGHRS and CDR2 is YFSETQ in the germline V gene. The CDR3 is CASSRTREETQYF. The CDR3 nucleotides are TGCGCCAGCAGCCGGACTAGGGAAGAGACCCAGTACTTC.

This chain links TRBV3-1 (or the pseudogene TRBV3-2) with TRBJ1-1, with no clear D. The germline gives CDR1 LGHDT, CDR2 YNNKEL (reference sequence). V lost 1 base, J lost 3 bases, and 9 bases lay in between. The CDR3 sequence is 14 residues long. CDR3: CASSQVRQDTEAFF. The CDR3 bases are TGTGCCAGCAGCCAAGTGCGACAAGACACTGAAGCTTTCTTT.

This clone has a single count. This chain links TRBV7-9 with TRBJ1-2; TRBD1 might be the D (5 bases). Germline V lookup: CDR1 SEHNR, CDR2 FQNEAQ (reference sequence). The CDR3 has 16 residues. V lost 5 bases to trimming and J lost 6 bases, with 22 bases between them. The CDR3 region is CASSRSRQTRVDGYTF. CDR3 sequence (DNA): TGTGCCAGCAGCCGATCAAGACAGACCCGAGTGGATGGCTACACCTTC.

For this clone: Other DNA sequences in the sample encode the same CDR3. The genes are TRBV30 and TRBJ2-7; a possible D gene is TRBD2 (6 bases). V was pared by 1 base and J by 0 bases, with 7 bases between. CDR3 size: 13 residues. Per germline, CDR1 GTSNPN and CDR2 SVGIG (reference sequence). The CDR3 loop reads CAWSAGGSYEQYF. The CDR3 nucleotides read TGTGCCTGGAGTGCCGGGGGCTCCTACGAGCAGTACTTC.

The chain has TRBV5-1 and TRBJ1-2, with D perhaps TRBD1 (6 bases). Trimming removed 5 bases from V and 0 bases from J, with 14 bases in between. CDR1 SGHRS and CDR2 YFSETQ come from the germline V gene. The CDR3 loop spans 15 amino acids. As DNA, the CDR3 is TGCGCCAGCAGAGGGGGTGACAGTGCTAACTATGGCTACACCTTC. Its protein is CASRGGDSANYGYTF.

The CDR3: CASCRRSGARGTDTQYF. CDR3 DNA: TGTGCCAGCTGCCGGAGGTCAGGGGCTAGGGGGACAGATACGCAGTATTTT. The rearrangement uses TRBV27 and TRBJ2-3, with D possibly TRBD1 on 6 matching bases. Germline V lookup: CDR1 MNHEY, CDR2 SMNVEV (reference sequence). V gave up 8 bases and J gave up 3 bases, with 24 bases separating them. The CDR3 runs to 17 residues.

The chain couples TRBV30 to TRBJ1-2; 8 nucleotides match TRBD1. This CDR3 contains 12 residues. Germline values: CDR1 GTSNPN, CDR2 SVGIG (reference sequence). V trimming: 8 bases; J trimming: 6 bases; junction bases outside the gene matches: 8. The CDR3 nucleotides read TGTGCCAGACAGACAGGGGTCAATGGCTACACCTTC. This sequence encodes CARQTGVNGYTF.

The chain uses TRBV29-1 and TRBJ1-2; 8 nucleotides agree with TRBD1. Looked up from germline, CDR1 is SQVTM and CDR2 is ANQGSEA. The CDR3 is made up of 14 amino acids. V lost 3 bases, J lost 0 bases, and 3 bases stayed unmatched. CDR3 sequence: CSVEGRGPNYGYTF. CDR3 DNA sequence: TGCAGCGTTGAGGGCAGGGGGCCTAACTATGGCTACACCTTC.

The rearrangement joins TRBV4-3 to TRBJ1-1; tentative D call: TRBD1 (6 bases). V gave up 1 base and J gave up 3 bases, with 12 bases separating them. The CDR3 is 15 residues long. CDR1 LGHNA and CDR2 YSLEER come from the germline V gene. The CDR3 nucleotides read TGCGCCAGCAGCCAAGCAGCAGGGGCGGACACTGAAGCTTTCTTT. It codes for CASSQAAGADTEAFF.

V gene TRBV5-1 combines with J gene TRBJ2-3; 8 nucleotides line up with TRBD2. The CDR3 runs to 17 residues. Per germline, CDR1 SGHRS and CDR2 YFSETQ. V lost 4 bases, J lost 4 bases, and 14 bases stayed unmatched. CDR3 in DNA: TGCGCCAGCAGCCCCGCGGGGACGGGAGGGCCCTCAGATACGCAGTATTTT. This sequence encodes CASSPAGTGGPSDTQYF.

The chain joins TRBV28 to TRBJ2-5; 10 bases align to TRBD1. Losses at the gene ends were 4 bases for V and 5 bases for J; bases not matched to a gene: 7. The CDR3 is made up of 15 amino acids. Per the germline V gene, CDR1 is MDHEN and CDR2 is SYDVKM. The CDR3 DNA sequence: TGTGCCAGCAGTTCAGGGACAGGGGTCCAGGAGACCCAGTACTTC. This encodes CASSSGTGVQETQYF.

The rearrangement links TRBV19 to TRBJ2-7; perhaps TRBD2 as D (6 bases). Per the germline V gene, CDR1 is LNHDA and CDR2 is SQIVND (reference sequence). V gave up 4 bases and J gave up 3 bases, with 13 bases separating them. CDR3 length: 14 residues. As DNA, the CDR3 is TGTGCCAGTAGTACCCAGACTAGTAGCTACGAGCAGTACTTC. Protein product: CASSTQTSSYEQYF.

J is TRBJ2-5 and V is TRBV29-1, with 13 nucleotides matching TRBD2. This CDR3 is 15 amino acids long. Germline CDR1 is SQVTM and CDR2 is ANQGSEA. V lost 6 bases, J lost 1 base, and 5 bases stayed unmatched. The CDR3 loop reads CSVRGLAGFQETQYF. As DNA, the CDR3 is TGCAGCGTGAGGGGACTAGCGGGGTTCCAAGAGACCCAGTACTTC.

This chain joins TRBV27 and TRBJ2-3, with 7 nucleotides matching TRBD2. Germline trimming cut 6 bases from V and 2 bases from J; bases unmatched to any gene: 8. The CDR3 loop spans 15 amino acids. Germline loops: CDR1 MNHEY, CDR2 SMNVEV (reference sequence). CDR3 bases: TGTGCCAGCAGCCCCTCAGCGGGAACCACAGATACGCAGTATTTT. Translated: CASSPSAGTTDTQYF.

This chain uses TRBV20-1 with TRBJ2-1, with 7 bases fitting TRBD2. Trimming at V came to 3 bases and at J to 4 bases, leaving 15 bases not matched to a gene. The CDR3 runs to 17 residues. The germline gives CDR1 DFQATT, CDR2 SNEGSKA (reference sequence). Written as DNA, the CDR3 is TGCAGTGCTAGTTCCGTGTCTGCGGGACTAACATACAATGAGCAGTTCTTC. Amino acid sequence: CSASSVSAGLTYNEQFF.

This clone was seen more than once but under ten times. The chain employs TRBV7-2 and TRBJ2-7; D might be TRBD2 (6 bases). The V gene lost 1 base and the J gene lost 2 bases, with 12 bases spanning the gap. CDR3 length: 15 amino acids. Germline loops: CDR1 SGHTA, CDR2 FQGNSA. The CDR3 loop reads CASSLVVGSPYEQYF. The CDR3 region has the DNA TGTGCCAGCAGCTTAGTGGTCGGGAGCCCCTACGAGCAGTACTTC. Complete variable domain (other parts from reference TRBV7-2 and TRBJ2-7): GAGVSQSPSNKVTEKGKDVELRCDPISGHTALYWYRQSLGQGLEFLIYFQGNSAPDKSGLPSDRFSAERTGGSVSTLTIQRTQQEDSAVYLCASSLVVGSPYEQYFGPGTRLTVT.

This chain joins TRBV11-2 and TRBJ2-7; D is undetermined. V lost 1 base and J 0 bases, leaving 7 bases between the germline ends. This CDR3 is built from 14 residues. Germline CDR1 and CDR2: SGHAT and FQNNGV. The CDR3 sequence is CASSLAPSSYEQYF. Written as DNA, the CDR3 is TGTGCCAGCAGCTTAGCCCCTTCCTCCTACGAGCAGTACTTC. The full variable domain, rest sourced from reference TRBV11-2 and TRBJ2-7, is EAGVAQSPRYKIIEKRQSVAFWCNPISGHATLYWYQQILGQGPKLLIQFQNNGVVDDSQLPKDRFSAERLKGVDSTLKIQPAKLEDSAVYLCASSLAPSSYEQYFGPGTRLTVT.

The genes are TRBV11-2 and TRBJ1-2, with 9 bases that match TRBD1. This CDR3 spans 16 amino acids. Germline assignment: CDR1 SGHAT and CDR2 FQNNGV. V shed 6 bases, J shed 8 bases, and the junction held 16 bases outside the gene matches. CDR3 loop: CASSLGTGTGVRGYTF. The CDR3 nucleotides are TGTGCCAGCAGTCTCGGGACAGGGACCGGCGTGCGCGGCTACACCTTC.

This chain joins TRBV25-1 and TRBJ2-2; weak D call: TRBD1 (6 bases). CDR1 is MGHDK, CDR2 SYGVNS, per germline. The CDR3 is 12 amino acids. Deletions cut 8 bases from V and 8 bases from J, with 12 bases between. CDR3 sequence: CASQGLEGELFF. CDR3 nucleotides: TGTGCCAGCCAGGGGCTGGAGGGGGAGCTGTTTTTT.

This chain links TRBV7-2 with TRBJ2-2; no reliable D call. Germline V gene lookup returns CDR1 SGHTA and CDR2 FQGNSA. The CDR3 is 13 residues long. The V and J ends lost 8 bases and 6 bases respectively, with 13 bases between them. The CDR3 here is CASERWRAGELFF. For the CDR3, the DNA is TGTGCCAGCGAGAGGTGGAGAGCCGGGGAGCTGTTTTTT.

This chain links TRBV7-9 with TRBJ2-1, with no clear D. CDR3 length: 15 amino acids. V gave up 5 bases and J gave up 3 bases, with 14 bases separating them. CDR1 and CDR2 from the germline V gene are SEHNR and FQNEAQ (reference sequence). The CDR3 nucleotides read TGTGCCAGCAGCAAGCCCCGTCGGTACTACAATGAGCAGTTCTTC. It yields the protein CASSKPRRYYNEQFF.